This TCR beta chain derives from a study of Ad26.COV2.S vaccination and SARS-CoV-2 variants. Clones were read by immunoSEQ multiplex PCR, and TCRdb kept only the in-frame ones, dropping some. Of roughly 410,000 clones in the sample, about four fifths are singletons; the top ten hold about 7.4%. Treatment defined: some 19 received Ad26.COV2.S at low or high dose, single or two shots; 5 received placebo; per-sample allocation not given. Material that was analyzed had been drawn on day 63 after the first vaccine or placebo injection. After removal of 5 bases from V and 9 bases from J, the junction contained 6 bases not matched to a gene. This CDR3 contains 12 residues. Germline-derived CDR1 and CDR2 are MNHEY and SMNVEV (reference sequence).

The TCR sequence derives from a person aged 18-65 years who received the Ad26.COV2.S COVID-19 vaccine or a placebo. The chain carries TRBV27 and TRBJ2-7; 8 bases line up with TRBD1. Sequenced here: peripheral blood, sampled in a trial of Ad26.COV2.S vaccine versus placebo. The CDR3 region is CASSLTGGGQYF. DNA of the CDR3: TGTGCCAGCAGTCTTACAGGGGGAGGGCAGTACTTC.